This T cell receptor beta chain was found in a study of identical twins. TCRdb used MiXCR to reprocess the 5' RACE reads, holding one entry per CDR3 protein. The sample includes a few hundred thousand distinct CDR3 sequences, about 24% seen only once; the top ten take approximately 2.9%. The ends were cut back, 0 bases at V and 3 bases at J, with 11 bases in the middle. CDR1 and CDR2 (germline): SGHRS, YFSETQ. The CDR3 sequence is 15 residues long. These data were likewise used in another study, on T cells expressing NK-cell markers.

The sequencing input was CD4+ T cells sorted from blood. This receptor was obtained from a woman under 30 in good health. The chain couples TRBV5-1 to TRBJ2-3; TRBD1 might be the D (6 bases). The DNA of the CDR3 is TGCGCCAGCAGCTTGGGCGAGGGGGAAACAGATACGCAGTATTTT. It encodes CASSLGEGETDTQYF.